Below, one TCR beta chain is given with its context. What it binds is not known. This entry comes from a study of T cells in Graves' hyperthyroidism and ophthalmopathy. Study outcomes and limitations: Most thyroid-expanded clonotypes above 0.001 were also found in blood.

The CDR3 has 15 amino acids. V gave up 0 bases and J gave up 4 bases; unmatched junction bases: 4. Germline V gene data show CDR1 as SGHAT and CDR2 as FQNNGV. The source material, RNA transcripts, was used to amplify TCR beta CDR3 regions. With the HTBI primer set, the TCR CDR3 went through a first round of RT-PCR. TCRdb reprocessed the multiplex PCR reads via MiXCR and lists one record per CDR3 protein. The sample lists 550,000 to 700,000 distinct CDR3 sequences; roughly 46% were seen once. The material sequenced was peripheral blood or thyroid tissue (not recorded which). This sequence joins TRBV11-2 and TRBJ2-3, with 7 bases lining up with TRBD1. The receptor was isolated from an adult woman with Graves' disease, either hyperthyroidism or ophthalmopathy (not recorded which). DNA for the CDR3: TGTGCCAGCAGCTTAGAATACAGGGGAGCAGATACGCAGTATTTT. It encodes CASSLEYRGADTQYF.